A selection of T cell receptor beta chains follows, all from one sample in a study of blood T cell repertoires in COVID-19. The assay was immunoSEQ multiplex PCR, and TCRdb's table has in-frame clones only and misses some. The sample records about 130,000 clones, roughly four fifths being singletons. Sequenced input: peripheral blood. The receptor source for this set is a man aged 35-49 years with active or convalescent COVID-19. CDR3s include the opening cysteine and the closing phenylalanine or tryptophan. The D gene is left open where the match is weak. Where a row states a size, it is once, few, many or the class of an expanded clone; other rows omit it.

>TRBJ1-5|few|TRBV9|TRBD1
TGTGCCAGCAGCCGGACAGGGAGCGACAATCAGCCCCAGCATTTT
CASSRTGSDNQPQHF
>TRBJ2-7|.|TRBV5-6|TRBD1
TGTGCCAGCAGCTTGGAGGGCAGGGGGCATTACGAGCAGTACTTC
CASSLEGRGHYEQYF
>TRBJ1-5|.|TRBV18|TRBD1
TGTGCCAGCTCACCTTCCGGGACAGGGGGCCAGCCCCAGCATTTT
CASSPSGTGGQPQHF
>TRBJ1-1|.|TRBV6-6|.
TGTGCCAGCAGTTATGGGGGGGTGGGCGGCACTGAAGCTTTCTTT
CASSYGGVGGTEAFF
>TRBJ2-7|.|TRBV7-2|TRBD1
TGTGCCAGCAGCCCCAGTACAGGGGTGGCCTACGAGCAGTACTTC
CASSPSTGVAYEQYF
>TRBJ1-3|.|TRBV6-1|.
TGTGCCAGCAGTGGGAGCGGAAACACCATATATTTT
CASSGSGNTIYF
>TRBJ2-2|few|TRBV5-1|TRBD2
TGCGCCAGCAGCTCGGGACTAGCGGGGGTGTACGGGGAGCTGTTTTTT
CASSSGLAGVYGELFF
>TRBJ1-2|.|TRBV10-3|TRBD1
TGTGCCATCAGTGAGCCGGGACAGGGGTATGGCTACACCTTC
CAISEPGQGYGYTF
>TRBJ1-2|.|TRBV27|TRBD1
TGTGCCAGCAGTTCCGGGACAGATGGCTACACCTTC
CASSSGTDGYTF
>TRBJ2-5|.|TRBV2|.
TGTGCCAGCAGTGAACTGGGAGCAGGGACCCAGTACTTC
CASSELGAGTQYF
>TRBJ1-2|.|TRBV7-3|.
TGTGCCAGCAGCTTGAACAATAACTATGGCTACACCTTC
CASSLNNNYGYTF
>TRBJ2-2|.|TRBV20-1|.
TGCAGTGCTGATTCGGGGGGGGAGCTGTTTTTT
CSADSGGELFF